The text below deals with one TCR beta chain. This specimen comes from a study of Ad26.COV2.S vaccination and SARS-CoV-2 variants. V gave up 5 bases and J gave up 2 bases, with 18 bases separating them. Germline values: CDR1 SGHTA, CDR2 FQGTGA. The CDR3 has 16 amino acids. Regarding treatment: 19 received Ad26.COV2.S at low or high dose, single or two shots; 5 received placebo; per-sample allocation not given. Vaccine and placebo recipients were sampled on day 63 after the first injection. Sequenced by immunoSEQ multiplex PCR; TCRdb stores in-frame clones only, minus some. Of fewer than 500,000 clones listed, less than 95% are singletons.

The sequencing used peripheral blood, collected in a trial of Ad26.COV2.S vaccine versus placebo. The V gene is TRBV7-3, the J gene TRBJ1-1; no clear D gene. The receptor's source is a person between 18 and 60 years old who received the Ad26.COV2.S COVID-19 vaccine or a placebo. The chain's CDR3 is CASSPHPAEKNTEAFF. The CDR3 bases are TGTGCCAGCAGCCCCCACCCGGCAGAGAAAAACACTGAAGCTTTCTTT.